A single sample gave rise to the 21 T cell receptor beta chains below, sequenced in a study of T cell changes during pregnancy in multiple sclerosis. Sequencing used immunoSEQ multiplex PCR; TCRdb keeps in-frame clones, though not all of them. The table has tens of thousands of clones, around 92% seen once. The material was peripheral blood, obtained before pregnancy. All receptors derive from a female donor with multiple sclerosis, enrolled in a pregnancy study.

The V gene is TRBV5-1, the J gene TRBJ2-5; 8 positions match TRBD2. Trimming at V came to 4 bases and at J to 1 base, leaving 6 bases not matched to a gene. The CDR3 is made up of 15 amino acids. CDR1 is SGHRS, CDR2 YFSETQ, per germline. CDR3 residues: CASSAYSGTQETQYF. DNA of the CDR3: TGCGCCAGCAGCGCGTATAGCGGGACCCAAGAGACCCAGTACTTC.

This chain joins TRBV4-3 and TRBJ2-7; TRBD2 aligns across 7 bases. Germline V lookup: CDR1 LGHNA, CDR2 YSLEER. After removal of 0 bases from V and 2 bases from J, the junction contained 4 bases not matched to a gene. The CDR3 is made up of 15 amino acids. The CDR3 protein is CASSQDLGGTYEQYF. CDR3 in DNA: TGCGCCAGCAGCCAAGATCTGGGGGGGACCTACGAGCAGTACTTC.

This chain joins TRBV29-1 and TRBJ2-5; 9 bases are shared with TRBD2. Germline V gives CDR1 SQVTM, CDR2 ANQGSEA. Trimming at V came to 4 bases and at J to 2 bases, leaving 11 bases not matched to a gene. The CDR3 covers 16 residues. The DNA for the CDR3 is TGCAGCGTTGTTCTTGTGCGGGAGGGCGGTCAAGAGACCCAGTACTTC. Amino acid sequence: CSVVLVREGGQETQYF.

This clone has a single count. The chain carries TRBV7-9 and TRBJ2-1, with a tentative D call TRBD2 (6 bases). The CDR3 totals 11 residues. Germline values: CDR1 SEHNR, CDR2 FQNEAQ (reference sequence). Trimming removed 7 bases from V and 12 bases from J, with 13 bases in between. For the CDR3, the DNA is TGTGCCAGCACCCTCGGGACTGGGCAGTTCTTC. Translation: CASTLGTGQFF.

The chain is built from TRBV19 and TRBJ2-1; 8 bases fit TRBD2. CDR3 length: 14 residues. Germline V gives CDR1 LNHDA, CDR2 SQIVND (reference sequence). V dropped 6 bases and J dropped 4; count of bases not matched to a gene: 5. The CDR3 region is CASRRREVYNEQFF. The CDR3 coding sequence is TGTGCCAGTAGAAGGCGGGAGGTATACAATGAGCAGTTCTTC. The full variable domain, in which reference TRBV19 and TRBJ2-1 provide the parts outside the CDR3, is DGGITQSPKYLFRKEGQNVTLSCEQNLNHDAMYWYRQDPGQGLRLIYYSQIVNDFQKGDIAEGYSVSREKKESFPLTVTSAQKNPTAFYLCASRRREVYNEQFFGPGTRLTVL.

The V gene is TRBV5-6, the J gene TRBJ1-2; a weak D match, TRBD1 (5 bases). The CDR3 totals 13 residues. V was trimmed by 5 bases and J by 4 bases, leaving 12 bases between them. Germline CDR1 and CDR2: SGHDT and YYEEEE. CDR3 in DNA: TGTGCCAGCAGTTCAGGGTTCTCCTATGGCTACACCTTC. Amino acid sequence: CASSSGFSYGYTF. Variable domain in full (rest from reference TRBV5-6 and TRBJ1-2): DAGVTQSPTHLIKTRGQQVTLRCSPKSGHDTVSWYQQALGQGPQFIFQYYEEEERQRGNFPDRFSGHQFPNYSSELNVNALLLGDSALYLCASSSGFSYGYTFGSGTRLTVV.

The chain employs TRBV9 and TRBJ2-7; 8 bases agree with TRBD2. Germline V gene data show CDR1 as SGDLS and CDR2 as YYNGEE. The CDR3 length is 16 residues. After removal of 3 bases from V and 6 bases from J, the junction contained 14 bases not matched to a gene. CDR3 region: CASSATIGAGGGEQYF. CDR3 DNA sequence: TGTGCCAGCAGCGCGACAATTGGGGCCGGGGGGGGCGAGCAGTACTTC. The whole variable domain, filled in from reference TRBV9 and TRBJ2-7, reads DSGVTQTPKHLITATGQRVTLRCSPRSGDLSVYWYQQSLDQGLQFLIQYYNGEERAKGNILERFSAQQFPDLHSELNLSSLELGDSALYFCASSATIGAGGGEQYFGPGTRLTVT.

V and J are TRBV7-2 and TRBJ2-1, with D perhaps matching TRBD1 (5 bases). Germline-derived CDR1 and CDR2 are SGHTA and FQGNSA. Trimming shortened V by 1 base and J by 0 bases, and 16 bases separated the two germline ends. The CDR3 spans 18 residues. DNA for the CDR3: TGTGCCAGCAGCTTAGAGACAGCCTTATCGGTCTCCTACAATGAGCAGTTCTTC. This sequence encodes CASSLETALSVSYNEQFF.

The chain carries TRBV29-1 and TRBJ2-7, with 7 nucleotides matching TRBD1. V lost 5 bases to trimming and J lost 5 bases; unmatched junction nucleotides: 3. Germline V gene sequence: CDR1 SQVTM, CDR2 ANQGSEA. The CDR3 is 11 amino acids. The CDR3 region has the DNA TGCAGCGTTTACAGGGGAAACGAGCAGTACTTC. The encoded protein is CSVYRGNEQYF.

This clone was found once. CDR3 residues: CASSQGRVAGSYEQYF. In nucleotides, the CDR3 is TGCGCCAGCAGCCAGGGGCGGGTAGCGGGCTCCTACGAGCAGTACTTC. V and J are TRBV5-1 and TRBJ2-7; D possibly corresponds to TRBD2 (7 bases). V gave up 4 bases and J gave up 0 bases, with 17 bases separating them. Germline lookup yields CDR1 SGHRS and CDR2 YFSETQ. The CDR3 is made up of 16 amino acids.

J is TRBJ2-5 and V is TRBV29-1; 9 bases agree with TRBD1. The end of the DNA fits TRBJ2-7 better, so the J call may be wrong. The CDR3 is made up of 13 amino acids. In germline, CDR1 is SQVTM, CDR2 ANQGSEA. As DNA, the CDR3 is TGCAGCGTAGAGGGACAGGGCCCCCACGAGCAGTACTTC. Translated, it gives CSVEGQGPHEQYF.

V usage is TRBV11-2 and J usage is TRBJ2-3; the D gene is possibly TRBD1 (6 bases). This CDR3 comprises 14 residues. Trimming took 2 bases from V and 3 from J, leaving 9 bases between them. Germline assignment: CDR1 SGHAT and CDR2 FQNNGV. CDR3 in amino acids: CASSLTQGTDTQYF. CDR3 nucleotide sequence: TGTGCCAGCAGCTTAACACAGGGTACAGATACGCAGTATTTT.

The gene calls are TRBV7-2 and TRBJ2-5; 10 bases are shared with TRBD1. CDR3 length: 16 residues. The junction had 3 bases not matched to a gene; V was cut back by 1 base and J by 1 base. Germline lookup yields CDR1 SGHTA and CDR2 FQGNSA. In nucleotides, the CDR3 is TGTGCCAGCAGCTTAGGGGACAGGGGTTCCCAAGAGACCCAGTACTTC. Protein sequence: CASSLGDRGSQETQYF.

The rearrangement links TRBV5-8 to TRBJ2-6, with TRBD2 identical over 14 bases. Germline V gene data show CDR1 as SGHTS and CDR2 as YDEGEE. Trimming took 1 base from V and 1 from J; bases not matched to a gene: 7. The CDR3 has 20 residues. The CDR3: CASSLTGTSGSWSGANVLTF. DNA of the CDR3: TGTGCCAGCAGCTTGACCGGGACTAGCGGGAGTTGGTCTGGGGCCAACGTCCTGACTTTC. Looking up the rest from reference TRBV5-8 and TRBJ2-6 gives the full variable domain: EAGVTQSPTHLIKTRGQQATLRCSPISGHTSVYWYQQALGLGLQFLLWYDEGEERNRGNFPPRFSGRQFPNYSSELNVNALELEDSALYLCASSLTGTSGSWSGANVLTFGAGSRLTVL.

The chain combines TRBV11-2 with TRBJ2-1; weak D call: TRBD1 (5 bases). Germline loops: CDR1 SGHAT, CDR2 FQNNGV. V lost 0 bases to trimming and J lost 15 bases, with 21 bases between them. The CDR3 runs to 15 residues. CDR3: CASSLDPAGSSSTFF. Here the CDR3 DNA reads TGTGCCAGCAGCTTAGACCCCGCAGGGTCCTCCTCTACGTTCTTC.

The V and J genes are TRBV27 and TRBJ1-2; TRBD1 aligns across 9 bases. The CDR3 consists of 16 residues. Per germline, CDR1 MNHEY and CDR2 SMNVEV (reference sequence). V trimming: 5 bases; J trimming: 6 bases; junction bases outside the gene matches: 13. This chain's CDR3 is CASSTKGTGSRDGYTF. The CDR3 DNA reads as TGTGCCAGCAGTACAAAGGGGACAGGGAGTCGGGATGGCTACACCTTC.

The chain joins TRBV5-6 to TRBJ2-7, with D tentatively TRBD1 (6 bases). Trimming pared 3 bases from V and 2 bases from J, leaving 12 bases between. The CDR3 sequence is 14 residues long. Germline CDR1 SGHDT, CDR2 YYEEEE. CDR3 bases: TGTGCCAGCAGCTACGAACAGGGCCCCTACGAGCAGTACTTC. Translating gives CASSYEQGPYEQYF.

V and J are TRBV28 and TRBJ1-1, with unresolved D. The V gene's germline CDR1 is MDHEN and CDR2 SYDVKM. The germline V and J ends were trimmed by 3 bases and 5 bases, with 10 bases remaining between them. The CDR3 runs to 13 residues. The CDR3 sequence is CASSFTGKTEAFF. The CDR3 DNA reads TGTGCCAGCAGTTTCACGGGAAAAACTGAAGCTTTCTTT.

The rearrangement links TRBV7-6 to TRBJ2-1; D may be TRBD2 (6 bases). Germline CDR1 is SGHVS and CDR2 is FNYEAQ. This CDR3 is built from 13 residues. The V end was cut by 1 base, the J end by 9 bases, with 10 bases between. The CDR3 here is CASSLGMGGEQFF. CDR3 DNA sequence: TGTGCCAGCAGCTTAGGGATGGGGGGTGAGCAGTTCTTC.

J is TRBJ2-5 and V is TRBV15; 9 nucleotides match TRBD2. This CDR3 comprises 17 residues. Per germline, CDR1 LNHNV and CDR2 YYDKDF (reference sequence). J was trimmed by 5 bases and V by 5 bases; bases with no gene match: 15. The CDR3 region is CATSFRRAGTSIETQYF. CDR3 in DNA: TGTGCCACCAGCTTTCGGAGGGCAGGGACTAGCATCGAGACCCAGTACTTC.

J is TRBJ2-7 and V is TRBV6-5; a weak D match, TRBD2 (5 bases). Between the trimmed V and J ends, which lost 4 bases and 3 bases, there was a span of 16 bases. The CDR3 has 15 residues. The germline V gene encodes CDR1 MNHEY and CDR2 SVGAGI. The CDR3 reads CASSLGDVRSYEQYF. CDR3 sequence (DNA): TGTGCCAGCAGTTTGGGAGACGTTCGGAGCTACGAGCAGTACTTC.